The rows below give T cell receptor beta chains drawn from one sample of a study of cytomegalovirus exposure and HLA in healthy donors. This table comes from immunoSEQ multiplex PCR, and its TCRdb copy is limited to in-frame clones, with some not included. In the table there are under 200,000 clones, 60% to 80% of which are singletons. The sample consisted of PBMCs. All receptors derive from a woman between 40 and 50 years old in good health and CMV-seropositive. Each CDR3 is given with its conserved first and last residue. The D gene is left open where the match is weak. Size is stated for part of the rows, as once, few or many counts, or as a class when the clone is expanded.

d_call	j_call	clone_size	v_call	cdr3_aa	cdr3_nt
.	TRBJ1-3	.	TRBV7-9	CASSPTVDTIYF	TGTGCCAGCAGCCCCACGGTAGACACCATATATTTT
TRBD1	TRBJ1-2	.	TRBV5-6	CASSPGQGYGYTF	TGTGCCAGCAGCCCGGGACAGGGTTATGGCTACACCTTC
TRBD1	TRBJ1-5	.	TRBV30	CAWSGTGNQPQHF	TGTGCCTGGAGTGGGACAGGGAATCAGCCCCAGCATTTT
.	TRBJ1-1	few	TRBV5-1	CASQPLTKRGNPEAFF	TGCGCCAGCCAGCCCCTTACGAAAAGGGGTAACCCTGAAGCTTTCTTT
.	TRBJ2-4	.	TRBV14	CASSQDSMAGTKNIQYF	TGTGCCAGCAGCCAAGATTCGATGGCAGGGACAAAAAACATTCAGTACTTC
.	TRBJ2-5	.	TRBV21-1	CASSKALRPGGFQETQYF	TGTGCCAGCAGCAAAGCGCTAAGGCCGGGCGGGTTCCAAGAGACCCAGTACTTC
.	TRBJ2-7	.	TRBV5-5	CASSLNNEQYF	TGTGCCAGCAGCTTGAATAACGAGCAGTACTTC
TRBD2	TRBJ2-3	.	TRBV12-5	CASGLSAGGTDTQYF	TGTGCTAGTGGTTTATCAGCGGGGGGCACAGATACGCAGTATTTT
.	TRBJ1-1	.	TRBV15	CATSRDGRTEAFF	TGTGCCACCAGCAGAGACGGGAGGACTGAAGCTTTCTTT
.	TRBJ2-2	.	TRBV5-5	CASSRGGGSTGELFF	TGTGCCAGCAGCCGAGGGGGGGGGAGCACCGGGGAGCTGTTTTTT
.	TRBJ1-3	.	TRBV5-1	CASSSRDIVSGNTIYF	TGCGCCAGCAGCAGCCGGGACATAGTCTCTGGAAACACCATATATTTT
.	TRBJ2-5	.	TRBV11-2	CASSFRERGKTQYF	TGTGCCAGCAGCTTCCGGGAGCGAGGAAAGACCCAGTACTTC
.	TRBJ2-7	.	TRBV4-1	CASSQTSGYEQYF	TGCGCCAGCAGCCAGACTAGTGGCTACGAGCAGTACTTC
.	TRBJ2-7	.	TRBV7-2	CASSATGNEQYF	TGTGCCAGCAGCGCGACGGGAAACGAGCAGTACTTC
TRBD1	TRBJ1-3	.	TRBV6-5	CASSYDGTDSGNTIYF	TGTGCCAGCAGTTACGATGGGACAGACTCTGGAAACACCATATATTTT
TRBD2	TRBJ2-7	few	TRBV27	CASSPTPGGDYEQYF	TGTGCCAGCAGCCCCACCCCGGGGGGTGACTACGAGCAGTACTTC
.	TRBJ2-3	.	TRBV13	CASSPLSDTQYF	TGTGCCAGCAGCCCTCTTTCAGATACGCAGTATTTT
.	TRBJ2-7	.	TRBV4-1	CASSLEGGANYEQYF	TGCGCCAGCAGCCTTGAAGGGGGAGCGAACTACGAGCAGTACTTC
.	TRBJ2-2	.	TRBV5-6	CASSLYPGANTGELFF	TGTGCCAGCAGCTTATATCCGGGGGCGAACACCGGGGAGCTGTTTTTT
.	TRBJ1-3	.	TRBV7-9	CASTPSSGNTIYF	TGTGCCAGCACCCCGAGCTCTGGAAACACCATATATTTT
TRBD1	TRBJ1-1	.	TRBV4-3	CASSPKAGQANTEAFF	TGCGCCAGCAGCCCAAAAGCGGGACAGGCGAACACTGAAGCTTTCTTT
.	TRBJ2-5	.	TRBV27	CASSFGRTGLQETQYF	TGTGCCAGCAGTTTTGGGAGGACAGGACTACAAGAGACCCAGTACTTC
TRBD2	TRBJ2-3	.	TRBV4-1	CASSQDRGSSDTQYF	TGCGCCAGCAGCCAAGATCGCGGGAGCTCGGATACGCAGTATTTT
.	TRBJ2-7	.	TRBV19	CASSIAGSGSEQYF	TGTGCCAGTAGTATAGCGGGCTCGGGGAGCGAGCAGTACTTC
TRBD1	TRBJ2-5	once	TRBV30	CASDRGRRETQYF	TGTGCCAGCGACAGGGGGCGTCGGGAGACCCAGTACTTC
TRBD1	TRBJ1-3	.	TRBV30	CAWSGQGHTIYF	TGTGCCTGGAGTGGACAGGGGCACACCATATATTTT
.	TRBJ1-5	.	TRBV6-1	CASSEVSGMQPQHF	TGTGCCAGCAGTGAAGTTTCAGGAATGCAGCCCCAGCATTTT
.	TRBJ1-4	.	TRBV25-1	CASRPSGVGLERLFF	TGTGCCAGCAGGCCCTCAGGGGTCGGTCTAGAAAGACTGTTTTTT